This T cell receptor beta chain was identified in a study of T-cell reconstitution after alpha-beta-depleted transplantation in children. Study results and caveats: Once a year had passed after transplant, T-cell counts and diversity came mostly from newly produced T cells. Several hundred graft clones that had expanded were reportedly the source of alpha-beta T cells about two months after transplant.

During its preparation, the TCRbeta library received unique molecular identifiers. TCRdb reprocessed the PCR reads with MiXCR, giving one entry per CDR3 protein. The sample contains 25,000 to 30,000 distinct CDR3 sequences, 18% of which appear only once. V shed 4 bases, J shed 2 bases, and the junction held 1 base outside the gene matches. The CDR3 totals 13 residues. Germline assignment: CDR1 SQVTM and CDR2 ANQGSEA. This clonotype was recorded many times. What it binds is unknown. Sample: PBMCs, mostly from graft donor cells, taken 60 days after TCRalphabeta/CD19-depleted stem cell transplant. This clonotype originated in a male patient aged 2-15 years who had a stem cell transplant for acute lymphoblastic leukemia, so the T cells may come from the graft donor. This rearrangement joins TRBV29-1 to TRBJ1-2, with 10 bases matching TRBD1. CDR3 sequence: CSVAGQGNYGYTF. The CDR3 coding sequence is TGCAGCGTTGCGGGACAGGGGAACTATGGCTACACCTTC.